This T cell receptor beta chain came from a study of T cell repertoires in cytomegalovirus infection (dated by TCRdb to between 2018 and 2021). Background on the whole study: The peptide stimulations were aimed at well-studied HLA-B-restricted epitopes as well as recently identified HLA-C-restricted CMV epitopes, whose presentation resists viral immunomodulation. Donor HLA type was relevant to the analysis, because carriage of CMV infection together with the matching HLA type was indicated by public TCR beta signatures.

Sequenced on an Illumina HiSeq 1500. Clones were called with MiXCR by TCRdb after fastp trimmed the public reads at Q25, and only in-frame beta chains were retained. Under each unique CDR3 protein, matching rows form one entry showing the most common genes and DNA. The sample contains about a million distinct CDR3 sequences, less than 35% of them found a single time. The biggest ten clones account for roughly 13% of the sample. The germline V gene (reference sequence) yields SEHNR for CDR1 and FQNEAQ for CDR2. The CDR3 measures 15 amino acids from cysteine to phenylalanine. Only CDR3 DNA is held: 45 bases, read in frame from base 1. The V end loses 5 bases and the J end loses 7 bases, and a stretch of 18 bases separates them. The sample's treatment or condition label, in plain terms: in vitro stimulation with specific CMV peptide epitopes to enrich CMV-specific T cells. Study-level results and caveats: Carriers of CMV infection plus the relevant HLA type were discriminated by the cumulative frequency of public TCR beta family members in the study cohort and in an independent roughly 370-donor cohort. In the ex vivo response, HLA-C-restricted CMV-specific TCR beta clonotypes were dominant, and in two of eight donors the single most frequent clonotype came from this HLA-C-restricted group.

This clonotype has a count of ten or more. Its recognized antigen is unknown. Per-nucleotide qualities are absent, and no much larger clonotype sits a single base away. Recombination linked TRBV7-9 to TRBJ2-1; the D gene is possibly TRBD2, with 5 bases matching. The sequence came from a human donor in good health (CMV status not recorded). Some clones in this sample may be carry-over from other donors' samples. Sequencing used cultured CD8+ T cells from PBMCs, obtained from culture after CMV antigen stimulation. For the CDR3, the sequence is CASSHRWELGNEQFF. The DNA reads as follows: TGTGCCAGCAGCCACCGTTGGGAGCTGGGGAATGAGCAGTTCTTC.